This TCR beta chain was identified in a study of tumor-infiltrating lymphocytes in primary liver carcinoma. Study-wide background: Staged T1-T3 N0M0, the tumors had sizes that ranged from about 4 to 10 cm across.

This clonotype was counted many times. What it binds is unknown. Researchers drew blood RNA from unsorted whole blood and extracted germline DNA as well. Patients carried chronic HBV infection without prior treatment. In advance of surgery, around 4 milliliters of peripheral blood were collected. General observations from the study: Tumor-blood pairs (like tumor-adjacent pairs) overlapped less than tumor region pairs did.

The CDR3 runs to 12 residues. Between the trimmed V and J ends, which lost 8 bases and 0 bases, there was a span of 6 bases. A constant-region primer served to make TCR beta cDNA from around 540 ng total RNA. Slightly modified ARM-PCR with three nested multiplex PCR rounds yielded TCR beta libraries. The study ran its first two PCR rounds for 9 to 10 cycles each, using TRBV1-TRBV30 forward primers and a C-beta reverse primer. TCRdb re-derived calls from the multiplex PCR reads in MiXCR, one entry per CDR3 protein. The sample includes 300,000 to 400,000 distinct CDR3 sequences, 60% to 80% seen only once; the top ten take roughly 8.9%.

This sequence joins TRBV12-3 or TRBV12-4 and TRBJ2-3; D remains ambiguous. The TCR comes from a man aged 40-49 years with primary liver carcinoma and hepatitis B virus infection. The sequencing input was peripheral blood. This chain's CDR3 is CASRVSTDTQYF. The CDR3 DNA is TGTGCCAGCCGCGTTAGCACAGATACGCAGTATTTT.